The 27 T cell receptor beta chains below all came from one sample that was sequenced in a study of beta chain features in type 1 diabetes. Study-level points and caveats: Patients with Type 1 diabetes showed moderately but significantly shorter TCRB CDR3s in all four CD4+ subsets.

Expressed TCRB transcripts were sequenced because the isolated RNA had all been reverse transcribed beforehand. TCRdb's copy holds only in-frame clones and misses some; the assay was immunoSEQ multiplex PCR. The table records 93,000 or so clones, 25% to 30% of them present only once. No antigens are known for them. The sequenced sample consisted of central memory CD4+ T cells from blood. Source of these receptors: a woman younger than 35 with type 1 diabetes.

In DNA form, the CDR3 reads TGCGCCAGCACCTCATTTGGGGGGTCACCGCAGCCCCAGCATTTT. Translating it yields CASTSFGGSPQPQHF. This chain uses TRBV4-1 with TRBJ1-5; perhaps TRBD1 as D (5 bases). Trimming pared 7 bases from V and 7 bases from J, leaving 20 bases between. Germline values: CDR1 MGHRA, CDR2 YSYEKL. This CDR3 contains 15 residues.

This clone has more than one count but fewer than ten. This chain uses TRBV11-2 with TRBJ2-3, with D hard to call. Germline V gene data show CDR1 as SGHAT and CDR2 as FQNNGV. Deletions cut 0 bases from V and 6 bases from J, with 10 bases between. The CDR3 has 14 amino acids. The CDR3 is CASSLDRGRDTQYF. The CDR3 DNA reads as TGTGCCAGCAGCTTAGATCGAGGCCGGGATACGCAGTATTTT. The entire variable domain, with the rest obtained from reference TRBV11-2 and TRBJ2-3, is as follows: EAGVAQSPRYKIIEKRQSVAFWCNPISGHATLYWYQQILGQGPKLLIQFQNNGVVDDSQLPKDRFSAERLKGVDSTLKIQPAKLEDSAVYLCASSLDRGRDTQYFGPGTRLTVL.

This chain joins TRBV5-1 and TRBJ2-4; a possible D gene is TRBD1 (5 bases). From germline, CDR1 is SGHRS and CDR2 YFSETQ. V lost 0 bases, J lost 5 bases, and 9 bases lay in between. CDR3 size: 14 residues. Here the CDR3 DNA reads TGCGCCAGCAGCTTGGGGGGCTCGGAAAACATTCAGTACTTC. It encodes CASSLGGSENIQYF.

A word on this clone: Other DNA sequences in the same sample also yield this CDR3. The gene calls are TRBV7-3 and TRBJ2-6; unclear D gene. Germline CDR1 and CDR2: SGHTA and FQGTGA. The CDR3 spans 16 residues. Deletions cut 2 bases from V and 0 bases from J, with 8 bases between. CDR3 in DNA: TGTGCCAGCAGCTTATCCGGCGGCTCTGGGGCCAACGTCCTGACTTTC. As protein: CASSLSGGSGANVLTF.

The V gene is TRBV25-1, the J gene TRBJ2-3; TRBD2 is a possible D gene (5 bases). The V and J ends lost 10 bases and 2 bases respectively, with 13 bases between them. Germline lookup yields CDR1 MGHDK and CDR2 SYGVNS. The length of the CDR3 is 13 residues. CDR3 nucleotides: TGTGCCACGCAGCGGACTGTCACAGATACGCAGTATTTT. Translated: CATQRTVTDTQYF. Using reference TRBV25-1 and TRBJ2-3 for the parts outside the CDR3, the full variable domain is EADIYQTPRYLVIGTGKKITLECSQTMGHDKMYWYQQDPGMELHLIHYSYGVNSTEKGDLSSESTVSRIRTEHFPLTLESARPSHTSQYLCATQRTVTDTQYFGPGTRLTVL.

This sequence joins TRBV29-1 and TRBJ1-2; TRBD1 aligns across 12 bases. In germline, CDR1 is SQVTM, CDR2 ANQGSEA. The V gene end was trimmed by 1 base and the J gene end by 8 bases; junction bases not matched to a gene: 8. The CDR3 is 15 amino acids. As DNA, the CDR3 is TGCAGCGTTGAAGCGATGGGACAGGGGGCGGGAGGCTACACCTTC. Amino acids: CSVEAMGQGAGGYTF.

Turning to this clone: The sample carries other DNA sequences with the same CDR3. The chain uses TRBV28 and TRBJ2-7, with 12 bases aligning to TRBD2. The V and J ends lost 3 bases and 3 bases, in that order; junction bases with no gene match: 6. The CDR3 has 16 residues. Looked up from germline, CDR1 is MDHEN and CDR2 is SYDVKM. CDR3 nucleotides: TGTGCCAGCAGTTTTGAGGGACTAGCGGGTTACTACGAGCAGTACTTC. Translating gives CASSFEGLAGYYEQYF. Filled out from reference TRBV28 and TRBJ2-7, the complete variable domain reads DVKVTQSSRYLVKRTGEKVFLECVQDMDHENMFWYRQDPGLGLRLIYFSYDVKMKEKGDIPEGYSVSREKKERFSLILESASTNQTSMYLCASSFEGLAGYYEQYFGPGTRLTVT.

In its sample, this clone was seen a few times. The genes are TRBV4-3 and TRBJ1-4; 7 bases align to TRBD1. CDR1 LGHNA and CDR2 YSLEER come from the germline V gene. The V and J ends lost 2 bases and 5 bases, in that order; junction bases with no gene match: 5. This CDR3 region has 15 residues. The DNA for the CDR3 is TGCGCCAGCAGCCAAACCGGGACAGTAAATGAAAAACTGTTTTTT. It translates to CASSQTGTVNEKLFF.

This chain joins TRBV10-3 and TRBJ1-2; 7 positions agree with TRBD1. The CDR3 is made up of 14 amino acids. J gave up 7 bases and V 4 bases, and 9 bases lay outside the gene matches. In germline, CDR1 is ENHRY, CDR2 SYGVKD. This CDR3 reads CAISVTTGDRGYTF. DNA of the CDR3: TGTGCCATCAGTGTCACAACAGGGGATCGTGGCTACACCTTC.

A few counts support this clone. The gene calls are TRBV7-8 and TRBJ1-5; D gene unclear. The CDR3 runs 15 residues. The ends were cut back, 1 base at V and 6 bases at J, with 13 bases in the middle. The germline V gene has CDR1 SGHVS and CDR2 FQNEAQ. DNA for the CDR3: TGTGCCAGCAGCTTAGATCCCGGGTTTGGTCAGCCCCAGCATTTT. It codes for CASSLDPGFGQPQHF.

There are a few counts of this clone. V is TRBV28 and J is TRBJ1-1; 10 bases agree with TRBD1. The CDR3 length is 15 residues. Germline values: CDR1 MDHEN, CDR2 SYDVKM. V was pared by 5 bases and J by 5 bases, with 8 bases of the junction left unmatched. The CDR3 nucleotides are TGTGCCAGCAGTCCCCCGGGACAGGGGAATACTGAAGCTTTCTTT. Translation gives CASSPPGQGNTEAFF.

This clone was picked up a small number of times. This chain links TRBV7-8 with TRBJ1-2, with unresolved D. Trimming removed 4 bases at V and 4 bases at J, with 16 bases between. CDR3 length: 15 residues. Germline CDR1 and CDR2: SGHVS and FQNEAQ. The CDR3 sequence: CASSSRLKSAYGYTF. The CDR3 DNA is TGTGCCAGCAGCTCCCGACTCAAATCGGCCTATGGCTACACCTTC.

V gene TRBV9 combines with J gene TRBJ2-5, with 8 positions matching TRBD1. The CDR3 is 14 residues long. V dropped 4 bases and J dropped 4; count of bases not matched to a gene: 6. Germline CDR1 SGDLS, CDR2 YYNGEE. The CDR3 reads CASSFQGAGETQYF. The CDR3, as DNA: TGTGCCAGCAGCTTCCAGGGGGCGGGAGAGACCCAGTACTTC. The full variable domain, in which reference TRBV9 and TRBJ2-5 provide the parts outside the CDR3, is DSGVTQTPKHLITATGQRVTLRCSPRSGDLSVYWYQQSLDQGLQFLIQYYNGEERAKGNILERFSAQQFPDLHSELNLSSLELGDSALYFCASSFQGAGETQYFGPGTRLLVL.

V usage is TRBV19 and J usage is TRBJ2-3; a possible D gene is TRBD1 (5 bases). Germline loops: CDR1 LNHDA, CDR2 SQIVND (reference sequence). Trimming left V 4 bases short and J 4 bases short, with 21 bases between. CDR3 length equals 17 residues. The CDR3 region is CASSRQGSLLVPDTQYF. The CDR3 DNA reads TGTGCCAGTAGTAGGCAGGGAAGCCTCCTCGTCCCAGATACGCAGTATTTT.

This chain links TRBV28 with TRBJ1-3, with a tentative D call TRBD1 (6 bases). V dropped 8 bases and J dropped 4 bases, with 12 bases sitting between them. The CDR3 sequence is 13 residues long. Germline V lookup: CDR1 MDHEN, CDR2 SYDVKM. CDR3 region: CASFGGAGNTIYF. For the CDR3, the DNA is TGTGCCAGCTTTGGGGGCGCGGGAAACACCATATATTTT.

This clone was recorded a few times. The V gene is TRBV19, the J gene TRBJ2-1; 13 bases line up with TRBD2. There are 16 residues in the CDR3. CDR1 LNHDA and CDR2 SQIVND come from the germline V gene (reference sequence). The V and J ends lost 5 bases and 4 bases, in that order; junction bases with no gene match: 5. The DNA for the CDR3 is TGTGCCAGTAGTTCCGGGACTAGCGGGACTTACAATGAGCAGTTCTTC. Translated, it gives CASSSGTSGTYNEQFF.

This clone showed up just a few times. CDR3 residues: CASSEAPTWTNEKLFF. The CDR3, as DNA: TGTGCCAGCAGTGAAGCGCCCACATGGACTAATGAAAAACTGTTTTTT. This chain connects TRBV6-1 to TRBJ1-4; no reliable D call. The CDR3 is made up of 16 amino acids. The V end was cut by 0 bases, the J end by 2 bases, with 10 bases between. Germline V gives CDR1 MNHNS, CDR2 SASEGT.

This clone was detected many times. The V gene is TRBV2, the J gene TRBJ2-3; 8 nucleotides align to TRBD2. The CDR3 has 15 residues. The V segment lost 7 bases and the J segment 1 base; nucleotides outside the gene matches: 7. Germline loops: CDR1 SNHLY, CDR2 FYNNEI. CDR3 residues: CASTVSGSGTDTQYF. The CDR3 nucleotides are TGTGCCAGCACCGTGAGCGGGAGTGGCACAGATACGCAGTATTTT. The variable domain in full, completed from reference TRBV2 and TRBJ2-3, reads EPEVTQTPSHQVTQMGQEVILRCVPISNHLYFYWYRQILGQKVEFLVSFYNNEISEKSEIFDDQFSVERPDGSNFTLKIRSTKLEDSAMYFCASTVSGSGTDTQYFGPGTRLTVL.

The gene calls are TRBV27 and TRBJ2-4; a weak D match, TRBD1 (6 bases). The V end was cut by 3 bases, the J end by 0 bases, with 18 bases between. CDR1 is MNHEY, CDR2 SMNVEV, per germline (reference sequence). The CDR3 is made up of 18 amino acids. The CDR3 DNA reads TGTGCCAGCAGTTTCAACCAGGGGTCGACCCGAGCCAAAAACATTCAGTACTTC. Its protein is CASSFNQGSTRAKNIQYF.

The V gene is TRBV10-2, the J gene TRBJ2-1; 14 bases align to TRBD2. Looked up from germline, CDR1 is WSHSY and CDR2 is SAAADI. The V gene end was trimmed by 6 bases and the J gene end by 2 bases; junction bases not matched to a gene: 9. The CDR3 has 18 amino acids. Here the CDR3 DNA reads TGCGCCAGCAGAGAGGGGGGACTAGCGGGAGCTACCTACAATGAGCAGTTCTTC. It is translated as CASREGGLAGATYNEQFF.

The J gene is TRBJ1-5, the V gene TRBV7-2, with 9 positions matching TRBD1. With V trimmed by 3 bases and J by 6 bases, 3 bases remained unmatched. Germline V gene lookup returns CDR1 SGHTA and CDR2 FQGNSA. This CDR3 region has 14 residues. The CDR3 DNA follows: TGTGCCAGCAGCTTCGACAGGGGGGCTCAGCCCCAGCATTTT. Translating it yields CASSFDRGAQPQHF.

This clone was recorded a few times. Other DNA sequences in the same sample also yield this CDR3. The V and J genes are TRBV6-6 and TRBJ2-3, with D tentatively TRBD2 (6 bases). Trimming left V 7 bases short and J 4 bases short, with 15 bases between. The CDR3 loop spans 14 amino acids. CDR1 and CDR2 (germline): MNHNY, SVGAGI (reference sequence). The CDR3: CASTLTSPSDTQYF. In nucleotides, the CDR3 is TGTGCCAGCACCTTGACTAGTCCCTCAGATACGCAGTATTTT.

V gene TRBV7-2 combines with J gene TRBJ2-5; 7 nucleotides match TRBD1. The CDR3 extends over 15 amino acids. The V segment lost 1 base and the J segment 1 base; nucleotides outside the gene matches: 3. Germline V gene lookup returns CDR1 SGHTA and CDR2 FQGNSA. The CDR3 sequence is CASSLVGGVQETQYF. The DNA for the CDR3 is TGTGCCAGCAGCTTAGTAGGGGGCGTCCAAGAGACCCAGTACTTC.

This clone was observed a handful of times. V is TRBV7-9 and J is TRBJ2-7; 7 bases are shared with TRBD1. This CDR3 is 14 amino acids long. Trimming took 2 bases from V and 0 from J; bases not matched to a gene: 1. Germline CDR1 is SEHNR and CDR2 is FQNEAQ (reference sequence). In nucleotides, the CDR3 is TGTGCCAGCAGCTTAAGGGACAGCTCCTACGAGCAGTACGTC. This gives the protein CASSLRDSSYEQYV.

This chain links TRBV7-8 with TRBJ2-7; the match to TRBD2 covers 12 bases. The CDR3 is 18 amino acids. The junction had 9 bases not matched to a gene; V was cut back by 1 base and J by 2 bases. Per the germline V gene, CDR1 is SGHVS and CDR2 is FQNEAQ. CDR3 nucleotide sequence: TGTGCCAGCAGCTTAGTACGGCTAGCGGGAGGGACGACCTACGAGCAGTACTTC. Translated: CASSLVRLAGGTTYEQYF.

The table lists this clone with a few counts. V usage is TRBV27 and J usage is TRBJ1-2; 9 nucleotides match TRBD1. V lost 2 bases and J lost 4; bases outside the gene matches: 11. CDR3 length equals 17 residues. Germline CDR1 reads MNHEY; CDR2 reads SMNVEV (reference sequence). The CDR3, as DNA: TGTGCCAGCAGTTTAGTTGGCACAGGGGGCGGTAGCTATGGCTACACCTTC. Translating gives CASSLVGTGGGSYGYTF.

This chain links TRBV19 with TRBJ1-5; the match to TRBD1 covers 7 bases. V gave up 5 bases and J gave up 0 bases; unmatched junction bases: 7. Per the germline V gene, CDR1 is LNHDA and CDR2 is SQIVND (reference sequence). CDR3 length: 16 residues. The CDR3 sequence is CASSPRQGVSNQPQHF. The CDR3, as DNA: TGTGCCAGTAGTCCACGACAGGGTGTTAGCAATCAGCCCCAGCATTTT.